The clone carrying this T cell receptor (beta chain) was recorded only once. The target antigen is unknown. Then a second PCR, running roughly 6 to 12 cycles, was carried out with a sample-barcoded 5' primer and a J-beta primer mix. A 12-random-nucleotide template-switch adaptor tagged each cDNA molecule. MiXCR, applied by TCRdb to the 5' RACE reads, yields one record per CDR3 protein. The sample lists 660,000 or so distinct CDR3 sequences, under 70% occurring once. This sample stems from a study of blood T cells in healthy people across ages. Whole-study findings and limits: Per million T cells, TCR beta diversity dropped roughly linearly as age increased.

The authors drew 8 to 10 milliliters of peripheral blood from each donor. Total RNA, at least 5.5 micrograms per sample, came from PBMCs. The CDR3 is 15 amino acids. Looked up from germline, CDR1 is SGHRS and CDR2 is YFSETQ. The trim removed 4 bases at V and 4 bases at J, leaving 7 bases unmatched. Sequencing input: blood. The sequence derives from a man in his 60s in good health. This chain connects TRBV5-1 to TRBJ2-3, with 9 bases matching TRBD1. This chain's CDR3 is CASSAYRDRADTQYF. The CDR3 DNA is TGCGCCAGCAGCGCCTACCGGGACAGGGCAGATACGCAGTATTTT.